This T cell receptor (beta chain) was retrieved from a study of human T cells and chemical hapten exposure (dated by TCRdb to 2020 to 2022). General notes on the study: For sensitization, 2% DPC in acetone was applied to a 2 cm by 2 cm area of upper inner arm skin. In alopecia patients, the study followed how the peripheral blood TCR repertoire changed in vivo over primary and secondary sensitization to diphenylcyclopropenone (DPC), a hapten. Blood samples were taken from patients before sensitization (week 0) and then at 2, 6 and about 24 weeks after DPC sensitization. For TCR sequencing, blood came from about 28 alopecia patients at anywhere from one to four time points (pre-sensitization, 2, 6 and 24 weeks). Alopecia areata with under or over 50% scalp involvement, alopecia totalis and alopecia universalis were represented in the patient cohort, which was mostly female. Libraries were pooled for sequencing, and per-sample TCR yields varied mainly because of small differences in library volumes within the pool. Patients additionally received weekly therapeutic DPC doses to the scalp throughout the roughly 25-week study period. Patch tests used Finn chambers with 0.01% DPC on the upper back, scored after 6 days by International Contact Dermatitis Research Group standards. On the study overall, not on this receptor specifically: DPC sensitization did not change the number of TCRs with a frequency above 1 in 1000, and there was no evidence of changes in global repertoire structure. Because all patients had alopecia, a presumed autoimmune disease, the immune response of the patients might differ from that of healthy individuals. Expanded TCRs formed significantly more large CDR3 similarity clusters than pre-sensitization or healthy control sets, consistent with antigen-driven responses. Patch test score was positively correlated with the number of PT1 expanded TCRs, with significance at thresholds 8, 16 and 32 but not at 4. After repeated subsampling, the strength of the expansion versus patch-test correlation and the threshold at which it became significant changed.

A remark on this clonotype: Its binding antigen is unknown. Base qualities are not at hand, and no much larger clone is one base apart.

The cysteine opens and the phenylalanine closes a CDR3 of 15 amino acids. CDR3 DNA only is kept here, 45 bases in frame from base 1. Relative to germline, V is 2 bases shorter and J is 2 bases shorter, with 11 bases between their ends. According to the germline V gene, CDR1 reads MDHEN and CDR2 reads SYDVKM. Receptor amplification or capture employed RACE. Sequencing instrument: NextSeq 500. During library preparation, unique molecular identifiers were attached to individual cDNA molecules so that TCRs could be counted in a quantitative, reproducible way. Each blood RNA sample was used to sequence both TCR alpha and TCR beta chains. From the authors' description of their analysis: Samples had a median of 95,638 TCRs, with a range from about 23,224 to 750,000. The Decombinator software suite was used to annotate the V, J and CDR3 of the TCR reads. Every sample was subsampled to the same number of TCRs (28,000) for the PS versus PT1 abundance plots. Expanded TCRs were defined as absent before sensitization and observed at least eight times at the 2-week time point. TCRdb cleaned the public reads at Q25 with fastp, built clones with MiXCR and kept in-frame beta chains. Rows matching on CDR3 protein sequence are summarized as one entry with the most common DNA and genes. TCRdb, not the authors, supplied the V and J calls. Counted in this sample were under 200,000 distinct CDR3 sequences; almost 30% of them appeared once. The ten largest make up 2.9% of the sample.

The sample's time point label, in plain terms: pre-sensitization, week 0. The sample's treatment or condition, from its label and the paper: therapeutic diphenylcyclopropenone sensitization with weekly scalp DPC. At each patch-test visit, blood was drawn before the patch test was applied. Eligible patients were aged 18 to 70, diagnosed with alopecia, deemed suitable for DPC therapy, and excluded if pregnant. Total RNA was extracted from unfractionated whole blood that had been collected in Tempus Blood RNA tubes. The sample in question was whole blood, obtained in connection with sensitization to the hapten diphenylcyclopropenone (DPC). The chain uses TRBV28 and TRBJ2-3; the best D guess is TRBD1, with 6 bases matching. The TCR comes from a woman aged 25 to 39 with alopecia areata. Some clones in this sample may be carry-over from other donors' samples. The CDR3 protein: CASSLERDTTDTQYF. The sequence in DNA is TGTGCCAGCAGTTTAGAGAGGGACACCACAGATACGCAGTATTTT.